The next 14 T cell receptor beta chains were all read from a single sample in a study of post-analysis software for immune sequencing data. No cognate antigen is known for these TCRs. Built from TCR beta cDNA, the libraries had unique molecular identifiers in them. TCRdb called the PCR reads again in MiXCR, with one record for every CDR3 protein. The sample has approximately 400,000 distinct CDR3 sequences; around 37% are singletons. Study-wide points: Roughly 5 TRBV segments occurring more often in patients than controls included TRBV5-6, TRBV5-1 and TRBV20-1.

The material sequenced was blood. The receptors derive from a girl under 18 with multiple sclerosis.

The chain employs TRBV3-1 and TRBJ2-3, with D unclear. Germline loops: CDR1 LGHDT, CDR2 YNNKEL (reference sequence). CDR3 length: 15 amino acids. The germline V and J ends were trimmed by 4 bases and 2 bases, with 13 bases remaining between them. The CDR3 loop is CASSPISTNTDTQYF. CDR3 DNA sequence: TGTGCCAGCAGCCCTATTAGTACAAACACAGATACGCAGTATTTT.

The V call is TRBV20-1, the J call TRBJ2-5, with 8 bases identical to TRBD2. V lost 6 bases, J lost 2 bases, and 8 bases stayed unmatched. The germline CDR1 and CDR2 sequences are DFQATT and SNEGSKA (reference sequence). The CDR3 contains 14 residues. This chain's CDR3 is CSAPPGGGQETQYF. Here the CDR3 DNA reads TGCAGTGCCCCCCCGGGGGGGGGTCAAGAGACCCAGTACTTC.

The chain joins TRBV7-9 to TRBJ1-2; D is unclear. Germline CDR1 SEHNR, CDR2 FQNEAQ (reference sequence). The germline V and J ends were trimmed by 1 base and 4 bases, with 10 bases remaining between them. The CDR3 runs 14 residues. The CDR3 coding sequence is TGTGCCAGCAGCTTAGATGCGCCTAGCTATGGCTACACCTTC. This encodes CASSLDAPSYGYTF.

The V gene is TRBV20-1, the J gene TRBJ1-2; the match to TRBD1 covers 8 bases. The CDR3 length is 14 residues. Per the germline V gene, CDR1 is DFQATT and CDR2 is SNEGSKA (reference sequence). The trim removed 2 bases at V and 6 bases at J, leaving 8 bases unmatched. CDR3 in DNA: TGCAGTGCTAGAACACAGGGGGTATCGGATGGCTACACCTTC. Translated, it gives CSARTQGVSDGYTF.

In its sample, this clonotype was seen many times. The rearrangement links TRBV7-2 to TRBJ2-7, with D unresolved. V lost 3 bases to trimming and J lost 4 bases, with 10 bases between them. The CDR3 is made up of 13 amino acids. Germline loops: CDR1 SGHTA, CDR2 FQGNSA. For the CDR3, the DNA is TGTGCCAGCAGCTTTGGTTATGGTTACGAGCAGTACTTC. It encodes CASSFGYGYEQYF.

CDR3 nucleotides: TGTGCCAGCAGTACGGGACTAGCGGGGGCAGGGGATACGCAGTATTTT. It encodes CASSTGLAGAGDTQYF. The rearrangement joins TRBV12-3 or TRBV12-4 to TRBJ2-3, with 14 positions matching TRBD2. Unmatched junction bases numbered 7, after V lost 5 bases and J lost 6 bases. This CDR3 contains 16 residues.

The genes are TRBV20-1 and TRBJ1-5; D gene ambiguous. This CDR3 comprises 15 residues. Germline CDR1 DFQATT, CDR2 SNEGSKA (reference sequence). Trimming took off 3 bases at V and 5 bases at J, with 17 bases between the two ends. CDR3 residues: CSASPGPREDQPQHF. The CDR3 coding sequence is TGCAGTGCTAGCCCGGGCCCCAGAGAGGATCAGCCCCAGCATTTT.

This clonotype was seen a handful of times. V gene TRBV12-3 or TRBV12-4 combines with J gene TRBJ2-2; 10 bases line up with TRBD2. V lost 5 bases, J lost 5 bases, and 5 bases stayed unmatched. This CDR3 has 15 residues. For the CDR3, the DNA is TGTGCCAGCAGTCCACAGCGGGGGGGGACCGGGGAGCTGTTTTTT. Encoded protein: CASSPQRGGTGELFF.

The chain uses TRBV2 and TRBJ1-1, with D unclear. The CDR3 covers 15 residues. CDR1 is SNHLY, CDR2 FYNNEI, per germline. Trimming cost V 0 bases and J 0 bases, with 8 bases left between them. CDR3 protein: CASSEARFMNTEAFF. For the CDR3, the DNA is TGTGCCAGCAGTGAAGCGCGATTCATGAACACTGAAGCTTTCTTT.

This clonotype was seen a handful of times. The junction does not match germline at one end; this may be a read error. This chain links TRBV28 with TRBJ1-5; D is unclear. The CDR3 sequence is 16 residues long. The germline CDR1 and CDR2 sequences are MDHEN and SYDVKM. CDR3 coding DNA: TGTGCCAACAGTTCTCGCGGGAGGGAGGGCAATCAGCCCCAGCATTTT. Translation: CANSSRGREGNQPQHF.

This chain joins TRBV28 and TRBJ1-4, with D possibly being TRBD1 (6 bases). V shed 6 bases and J shed 5 bases, with 16 bases lying between them. Germline loops: CDR1 MDHEN, CDR2 SYDVKM. The CDR3 is 15 residues long. The CDR3 spells CASSGSDRTNEKLFF. CDR3 DNA sequence: TGTGCCAGCAGCGGAAGCGACAGGACCAATGAAAAACTGTTTTTT.

This clonotype appeared once. The chain combines TRBV29-1 with TRBJ2-1; 9 nucleotides align to TRBD2. The assigned J gene may be wrong: the sequence end matches TRBJ2-7 better. Germline V gene data show CDR1 as SQVTM and CDR2 as ANQGSEA. CDR3 size: 15 residues. CDR3 coding DNA: TGCAGCGTTGAAGGTCTAGCGGGGTCCTACAATGAGCAGTACTTC. Protein sequence: CSVEGLAGSYNEQYF.

The chain is built from TRBV5-1 and TRBJ2-5, with TRBD2 matching over 10 bases. V lost 2 bases, J lost 0 bases, and 4 bases stayed unmatched. CDR1 SGHRS and CDR2 YFSETQ come from the germline V gene. The CDR3 loop spans 16 amino acids. The CDR3 sequence: CASSFTGTSDQETQYF. Here the CDR3 DNA reads TGCGCCAGCAGCTTCACCGGGACTAGCGACCAAGAGACCCAGTACTTC.

J is TRBJ2-1 and V is TRBV7-9; 8 bases match TRBD2. CDR1 is SEHNR and CDR2 is FQNEAQ in the germline V gene (reference sequence). V lost 2 bases and J lost 4; bases outside the gene matches: 7. The length of the CDR3 is 16 residues. CDR3: CASSLLSGGPYNEQFF. CDR3 nucleotides: TGTGCCAGCAGCTTATTGAGCGGGGGCCCATACAATGAGCAGTTCTTC.